These T cell receptor beta chains were read from a single sample in a study of T cells after yellow fever vaccination. TCRdb processed the 5' RACE reads anew with MiXCR; each CDR3 protein has one entry. The repertoire holds some 200,000 distinct CDR3 sequences, approximately 11% seen once, with 36% in the top ten. This specimen was CD8+ T cells sorted from PBMCs, taken 15 days after the yellow fever booster vaccination. These TCRs come from a man aged 18 to 30 who received the YFV17D yellow fever vaccine. CDR3s include the opening cysteine and the closing phenylalanine or tryptophan. D genes are given only for firm matches. Where a row states a size, it is once, few, many or the class of an expanded clone; other rows omit it.

J gene: TRBJ2-2; V gene: TRBV20-1; D gene: .; clone size: .; CDR3 protein: CSARDLGYTGELFF; CDR3 DNA: TGCAGTGCTAGAGATCTGGGTTACACCGGGGAGCTGTTTTTT
J gene: TRBJ2-1; V gene: TRBV29-1; D gene: .; clone size: .; CDR3 protein: CSVSGLADNEQFF; CDR3 DNA: TGCAGCGTCTCGGGGCTAGCAGACAATGAGCAGTTCTTC
J gene: TRBJ2-2; V gene: TRBV4-3; D gene: .; clone size: many; CDR3 protein: CASSQERANTGELFF; CDR3 DNA: TGCGCCAGCAGCCAAGAGCGGGCGAACACCGGGGAGCTGTTTTTT
J gene: TRBJ2-7; V gene: TRBV27; D gene: .; clone size: few; CDR3 protein: CASSLKGAGEQYF; CDR3 DNA: TGTGCCAGCAGTTTAAAGGGGGCGGGGGAGCAGTACTTC
J gene: TRBJ2-2; V gene: TRBV4-2; D gene: TRBD2; clone size: few; CDR3 protein: CASSPRARGENTGELFF; CDR3 DNA: TGTGCCAGCAGCCCCAGAGCGCGGGGGGAGAACACCGGGGAGCTGTTTTTT
J gene: TRBJ2-7; V gene: TRBV4-1; D gene: .; clone size: .; CDR3 protein: CASSQASTAYEQYF; CDR3 DNA: TGCGCCAGCAGCCAGGCGTCAACCGCCTACGAGCAGTACTTC
J gene: TRBJ1-3; V gene: TRBV9; D gene: .; clone size: .; CDR3 protein: CASSGLGTRDSGNTIYF; CDR3 DNA: TGTGCCAGCAGCGGTCTGGGAACAAGGGACTCTGGAAACACCATATATTTT
J gene: TRBJ1-6; V gene: TRBV4-3; D gene: TRBD1; clone size: few; CDR3 protein: CASSQAYRGNSPLHF; CDR3 DNA: TGCGCCAGCAGTCAAGCCTACAGGGGGAATTCACCCCTCCACTTT
J gene: TRBJ2-3; V gene: TRBV5-1; D gene: TRBD2; clone size: .; CDR3 protein: CASSLLTSGAFSSTDTQYF; CDR3 DNA: TGCGCCAGCAGCTTACTAACTAGCGGAGCCTTCTCTAGCACAGATACGCAGTATTTT
J gene: TRBJ2-1; V gene: TRBV27; D gene: .; clone size: few; CDR3 protein: CASSLSGVNEQFF; CDR3 DNA: TGTGCCAGCAGTTTATCAGGGGTAAATGAGCAGTTCTTC
J gene: TRBJ2-1; V gene: TRBV9; D gene: .; clone size: .; CDR3 protein: CASSVAGEGIYNEQFF; CDR3 DNA: TGTGCCAGCAGCGTAGCAGGAGAGGGAATCTACAATGAGCAGTTCTTC
J gene: TRBJ2-7; V gene: TRBV12-3/TRBV12-4; D gene: .; clone size: few; CDR3 protein: CASSGTNGLYEQYF; CDR3 DNA: TGTGCCAGCAGCGGGACGAACGGTCTCTACGAGCAGTACTTC
J gene: TRBJ2-1; V gene: TRBV6-5; D gene: .; clone size: .; CDR3 protein: CASRGTGRSYNEQFF; CDR3 DNA: TGTGCCAGCAGGGGGACGGGTCGGTCCTACAATGAGCAGTTCTTC
J gene: TRBJ2-3; V gene: TRBV7-2; D gene: .; clone size: .; CDR3 protein: CASSQMGRRGLSTDTQYF; CDR3 DNA: TGTGCCAGCAGCCAGATGGGCCGGAGGGGGCTCAGCACAGATACGCAGTATTTT
J gene: TRBJ2-2; V gene: TRBV6-6; D gene: TRBD1; clone size: few; CDR3 protein: CASSYSGTGLAGELFF; CDR3 DNA: TGTGCCAGCAGTTACTCCGGGACAGGGTTGGCCGGGGAGCTGTTTTTT
J gene: TRBJ1-5; V gene: TRBV9; D gene: .; clone size: .; CDR3 protein: CASSVDGGGPQHF; CDR3 DNA: TGTGCCAGCAGCGTAGATGGGGGGGGGCCCCAGCATTTT
J gene: TRBJ2-3; V gene: TRBV7-8; D gene: .; clone size: many; CDR3 protein: CASSGWGQRTDTQYF; CDR3 DNA: TGTGCCAGCAGCGGGTGGGGGCAGAGGACAGATACGCAGTATTTT
J gene: TRBJ1-1; V gene: TRBV29-1; D gene: .; clone size: .; CDR3 protein: CSVEALTFEAFF; CDR3 DNA: TGCAGCGTTGAAGCACTCACCTTTGAAGCTTTCTTT
J gene: TRBJ2-6; V gene: TRBV6-2/TRBV6-3; D gene: TRBD1; clone size: .; CDR3 protein: CASRDRGPSGANVLTF; CDR3 DNA: TGTGCCAGCAGGGACAGGGGGCCCTCTGGGGCCAACGTCCTGACTTTC
J gene: TRBJ2-5; V gene: TRBV29-1; D gene: .; clone size: .; CDR3 protein: CSVEPGTEETQYF; CDR3 DNA: TGCAGCGTTGAACCGGGGACCGAAGAGACCCAGTACTTC
J gene: TRBJ1-2; V gene: TRBV6-5; D gene: TRBD1; clone size: .; CDR3 protein: CASSAGTGFPYGYTF; CDR3 DNA: TGTGCCAGCAGTGCGGGGACAGGGTTTCCCTATGGCTACACCTTC
J gene: TRBJ1-1; V gene: TRBV7-3; D gene: .; clone size: few; CDR3 protein: CASSLKGVRTEAFF; CDR3 DNA: TGTGCCAGCAGCTTAAAAGGGGTTCGAACTGAAGCTTTCTTT